This TCR beta chain was found in a study of identical twins. General study results and limits: Weaker excess twin sharing was observed in beta out-of-frame sequences.

Remarks on this clonotype: Its antigen is not identified.

The germline V gene has CDR1 DFQATT and CDR2 SNEGSKA (reference sequence). This CDR3 has 14 residues. Trimming at V came to 0 bases and at J to 6 bases, leaving 8 bases not matched to a gene. TCRdb reprocessed the 5' RACE reads via MiXCR and lists one record per CDR3 protein. The repertoire consists of around 530,000 distinct CDR3 sequences, with approximately 14% occurring once and the leading ten covering roughly 0.4%. Each donor was a healthy Caucasian. The same data also contributed to another study, on yellow fever vaccine responses in identical twins.

The sequence came from a young woman in good health. V usage is TRBV20-1 and J usage is TRBJ2-7, with 7 bases fitting TRBD2. The material sequenced was CD4+ T cells sorted from blood. For the CDR3, the DNA is TGCAGTGCTAGAGATCCACTAGCGAGTACCGAGCAGTACTTC. It encodes CSARDPLASTEQYF.